The clone carrying this TCR beta chain occurred many times. Its antigen is still unknown. These data come from a study of T cells after yellow fever vaccination. Study outcomes and limitations: It was a small share of clonotypes that appeared in both CD4 and CD8 compartments.

Conversion of TCR transcripts into cDNA relied on 5'RACE template switching, which added a universal primer site and UMIs. TCRdb called the 5' RACE reads again in MiXCR, with one record for every CDR3 protein. The sample lists roughly 120,000 distinct CDR3 sequences, more than 7.5% occurring once. V lost 0 bases and J 3 bases, leaving 12 bases between the germline ends. The CDR3 length is 15 residues. Germline assignment: CDR1 SGHTA and CDR2 FQGNSA. The receptor was derived from a young man who received the YFV17D yellow fever vaccine. The chain couples TRBV7-2 to TRBJ2-7, with a possible D match to TRBD1 (5 bases). Specimen: CD8+ T cells sorted from PBMCs, collected 45 days after the yellow fever booster vaccination. CDR3 residues: CASSLASQGYYEQYF. The CDR3 region has the DNA TGTGCCAGCAGCTTAGCGTCTCAGGGCTACTACGAGCAGTACTTC.